This TCR beta chain was identified during a study of PD-1 blockade in classical Hodgkin lymphoma. TCRdb keeps only in-frame clones here, not all; method: immunoSEQ multiplex PCR. The sample consists of approximately 47,000 clones, roughly 93% of them appearing once. Findings of the study overall: TCR diversity at baseline was reported to be reduced in newly diagnosed patients relative to healthy donors.

The table lists this clone with a count of one. Its antigen remains unknown. Time point meaning: newly diagnosed, previously untreated cHL patient sample. Untreated, newly diagnosed classical Hodgkin lymphoma PBMCs were used for comparison. The TCR was taken from a human donor with classical Hodgkin lymphoma. Sequenced material: peripheral blood mononuclear cells (PBMCs).

The CDR3 DNA reads TGTGCCAGCAGCCAAGCTCTAGCCCCCTCCTACAATGAGCAGTTCTTC. This codes for CASSQALAPSYNEQFF. The chain combines TRBV4-2 with TRBJ2-1, with D possibly TRBD2 on 5 matching bases. The germline V gene encodes CDR1 LGHNA and CDR2 YNFKEQ. CDR3 size: 16 residues. V was pared by 1 base and J by 0 bases, with 10 bases between.